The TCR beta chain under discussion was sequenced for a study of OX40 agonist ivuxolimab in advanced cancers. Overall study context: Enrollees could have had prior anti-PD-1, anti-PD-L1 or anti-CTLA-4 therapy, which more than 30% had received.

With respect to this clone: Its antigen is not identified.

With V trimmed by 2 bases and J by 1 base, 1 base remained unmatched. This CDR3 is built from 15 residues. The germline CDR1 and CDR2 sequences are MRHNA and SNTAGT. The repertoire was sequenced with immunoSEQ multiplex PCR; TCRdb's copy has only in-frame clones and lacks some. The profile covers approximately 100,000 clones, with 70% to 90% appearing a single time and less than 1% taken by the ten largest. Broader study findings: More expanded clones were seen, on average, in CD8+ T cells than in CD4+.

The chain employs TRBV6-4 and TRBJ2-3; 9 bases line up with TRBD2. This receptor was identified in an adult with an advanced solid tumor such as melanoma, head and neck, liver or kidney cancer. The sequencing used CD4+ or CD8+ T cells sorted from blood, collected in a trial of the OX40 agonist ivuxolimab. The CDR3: CASSDVAGGTDTQYF. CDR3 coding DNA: TGTGCCAGCAGTGACGTAGCGGGGGGCACAGATACGCAGTATTTT.